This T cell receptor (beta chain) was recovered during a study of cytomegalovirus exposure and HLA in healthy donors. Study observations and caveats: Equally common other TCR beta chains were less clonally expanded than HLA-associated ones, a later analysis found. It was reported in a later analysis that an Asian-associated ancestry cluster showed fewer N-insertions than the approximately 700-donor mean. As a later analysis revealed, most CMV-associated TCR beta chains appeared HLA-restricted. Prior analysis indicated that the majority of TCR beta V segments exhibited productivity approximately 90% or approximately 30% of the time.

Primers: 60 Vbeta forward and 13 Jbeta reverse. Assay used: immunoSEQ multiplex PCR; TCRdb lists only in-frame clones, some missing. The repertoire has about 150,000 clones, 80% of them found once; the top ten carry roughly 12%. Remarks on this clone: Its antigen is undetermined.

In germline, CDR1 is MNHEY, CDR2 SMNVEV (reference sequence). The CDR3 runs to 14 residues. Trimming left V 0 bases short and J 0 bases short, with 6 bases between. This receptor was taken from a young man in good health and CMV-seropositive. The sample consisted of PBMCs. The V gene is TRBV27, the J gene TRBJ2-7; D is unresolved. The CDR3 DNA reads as TGTGCCAGCAGTTTATCAGCAAGCTCCTACGAGCAGTACTTC. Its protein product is CASSLSASSYEQYF.